This T cell receptor beta chain originates from a study of blood T cell repertoires in COVID-19. Study context: The United States, Italy and Spain provided the acute and convalescent COVID-19 samples. T cells, B-cell-depleted T cells, or PBMCs supplied cDNA or gDNA.

In the original analysis: The assay estimated nucleated cells by amplifying reference gene primers. Generated by immunoSEQ multiplex PCR, the TCRdb table keeps only in-frame clones and is missing some. The D gene and trimming were derived from the DNA, and the V and J assignments and clone size from that table. There are approximately 300,000 clones in the sample; around 87% occur only once, and approximately 4% lies in the top ten. Germline CDR1 SNHLY, CDR2 FYNNEI. The CDR3 runs 14 residues. V lost 7 bases and J lost 5; bases outside the gene matches: 8. The rearrangement joins TRBV2 to TRBJ2-1, with 7 bases fitting TRBD1. The clonotype originates from a woman between 50 and 59 years old with active or convalescent COVID-19. Sequenced: peripheral blood. The CDR3 DNA reads TGTGCCAGCAACCAGGACAGGAGTCACAATGAGCAGTTCTTC. This codes for CASNQDRSHNEQFF.